Presented here are 22 T cell receptor beta chains from one specimen sequenced in a study of blood T cell repertoires in COVID-19. Generated by immunoSEQ multiplex PCR, the TCRdb table keeps only in-frame clones and is missing some. The sample carries about 81,000 clones, roughly 88% recorded once. The sample consisted of peripheral blood. The receptors originated from a woman aged 80 or over with acute or convalescent COVID-19.

This rearrangement joins TRBV19 to TRBJ1-5, with no clear D. Deletions cut 4 bases from V and 2 bases from J, with 12 bases between. The CDR3 has 15 residues. The germline V gene encodes CDR1 LNHDA and CDR2 SQIVND (reference sequence). CDR3 loop: CASSRESFGNQPQHF. CDR3 in DNA: TGTGCCAGTAGTAGGGAGAGTTTTGGCAATCAGCCCCAGCATTTT.

The gene calls are TRBV5-6 and TRBJ1-1; D is unresolved. The CDR3 runs to 15 residues. Germline V lookup: CDR1 SGHDT, CDR2 YYEEEE. The V end was cut by 1 base, the J end by 1 base, with 11 bases between. CDR3 sequence: CASSLLGETNTEAFF. CDR3 sequence (DNA): TGTGCCAGCAGCTTGCTCGGAGAAACGAACACTGAAGCTTTCTTT.

The CDR3 protein is CASSPGTSGSYTGELFF. In nucleotides, the CDR3 is TGTGCCAGTAGCCCTGGGACTAGCGGGAGTTACACCGGGGAGCTGTTTTTT. The chain is built from TRBV19 and TRBJ2-2; 14 nucleotides line up with TRBD2. After removal of 6 bases from V and 3 bases from J, the junction contained 6 bases not matched to a gene. This CDR3 has 17 residues. Germline V gives CDR1 LNHDA, CDR2 SQIVND (reference sequence).

This clone was found once. The genes are TRBV2 and TRBJ2-1; 7 positions match TRBD2. This CDR3 region has 15 residues. Germline lookup yields CDR1 SNHLY and CDR2 FYNNEI. V gave up 6 bases and J gave up 0 bases; unmatched junction bases: 5. The chain's CDR3 is CASRERGSSYNEQFF. The CDR3 region has the DNA TGTGCCAGCAGGGAGCGGGGTAGCTCCTACAATGAGCAGTTCTTC.

This clone was observed once. The chain couples TRBV9 to TRBJ1-1, with D perhaps TRBD1 (6 bases). Germline CDR1 is SGDLS and CDR2 is YYNGEE. V lost 6 bases, J lost 7 bases, and 16 bases lay in between. This CDR3 region has 13 residues. The DNA of the CDR3 is TGTGCCAGCACCACGGGGACAACAGGTGAAGCTTTCTTT. It yields the protein CASTTGTTGEAFF.

The rearrangement links TRBV10-1 to TRBJ2-3; tentatively, D is TRBD2 (7 bases). Germline V gene data show CDR1 as WNHNN and CDR2 as SYGVQD (reference sequence). The CDR3 covers 16 residues. Trimming took 10 bases from V and 2 from J, leaving 22 bases between them. Written as DNA, the CDR3 is TGCGCCAACACCGCCACTGAGGGGGGGAACACAGATACGCAGTATTTT. Translated: CANTATEGGNTDTQYF.

The genes are TRBV13 and TRBJ1-2; no clear D gene. CDR3 length: 16 residues. Looked up from germline, CDR1 is PRHDT and CDR2 is FYEKMQ (reference sequence). V was clipped by 5 bases and J by 4 bases, with 20 bases between them. CDR3 nucleotides: TGTGCCAGCAGCCCTAGAGCTCTGGCTTGGAGCTATGGCTACACCTTC. This translates into CASSPRALAWSYGYTF.

The V gene is TRBV5-4, the J gene TRBJ1-4; the D gene is possibly TRBD1 (5 bases). CDR3 length: 15 amino acids. The V and J ends lost 4 bases and 2 bases respectively, with 12 bases between them. Germline lookup yields CDR1 SGHNT and CDR2 YYREEE (reference sequence). The CDR3 is CASSAQGSTNEKLFF. The CDR3 coding sequence is TGTGCCAGCAGCGCCCAGGGCAGTACTAATGAAAAACTGTTTTTT.

The genes are TRBV7-2 and TRBJ1-2; 8 positions agree with TRBD1. Germline loops: CDR1 SGHTA, CDR2 FQGNSA. The ends lost 1 base at V and 8 bases at J; junction bases unmatched: 15. The CDR3 is made up of 17 amino acids. CDR3 protein: CASSLGGADRVLKGYTF. CDR3 nucleotide sequence: TGTGCCAGCAGCTTAGGGGGAGCGGACAGGGTCCTGAAAGGCTACACCTTC.

This sequence joins TRBV9 and TRBJ1-2; D might be TRBD1 (5 bases). CDR1 is SGDLS and CDR2 is YYNGEE in the germline V gene. The CDR3 sequence is 12 residues long. V was clipped by 0 bases and J by 8 bases, with 8 bases between them. CDR3 DNA sequence: TGTGCCAGCAGCGTAGCCGGGGGAGGCTACACCTTC. It codes for CASSVAGGGYTF.

The chain employs TRBV10-1 and TRBJ1-5, with 10 nucleotides matching TRBD1. V trimming: 6 bases; J trimming: 7 bases; junction bases outside the gene matches: 6. The germline V gene has CDR1 WNHNN and CDR2 SYGVQD (reference sequence). There are 14 residues in the CDR3. The CDR3 region has the DNA TGCGCCAGCAGCGATGACAGGGGGCAACAGCCCCAGCATTTT. It specifies CASSDDRGQQPQHF.

J is TRBJ2-1 and V is TRBV7-3; TRBD2 matches at 9 bases. The CDR3 has 14 amino acids. The germline V gene encodes CDR1 SGHTA and CDR2 FQGTGA. V was clipped by 4 bases and J by 8 bases; unmatched bases: 6. DNA of the CDR3: TGTGCCAGCAGCTCGACTAGCGGTAACGATGAGCAGTTCTTC. The encoded protein is CASSSTSGNDEQFF.

This chain connects TRBV19 to TRBJ1-6; the D gene is possibly TRBD1 (5 bases). The V gene's germline CDR1 is LNHDA and CDR2 SQIVND (reference sequence). V gave up 9 bases and J gave up 0 bases, with 18 bases separating them. The CDR3 totals 17 residues. CDR3 bases: TGTGCCAGGACTTCCACCTACAGGAGCTCCTATAATTCACCCCTCCACTTT. Translated: CARTSTYRSSYNSPLHF.

This clone was seen a few times. V is TRBV4-3 and J is TRBJ2-1, with 7 nucleotides matching TRBD2. The ends lost 0 bases at V and 7 bases at J; junction bases unmatched: 12. The CDR3 is 17 residues long. Germline loops: CDR1 LGHNA, CDR2 YSLEER. The CDR3 loop is CASSQDYSGGAANEQFF. DNA of the CDR3: TGCGCCAGCAGCCAAGATTATTCGGGGGGAGCAGCAAATGAGCAGTTCTTC.

The chain carries TRBV19 and TRBJ2-7, with 7 nucleotides matching TRBD2. Germline trimming cut 3 bases from V and 2 bases from J; bases unmatched to any gene: 7. This CDR3 is 15 amino acids long. In germline, CDR1 is LNHDA, CDR2 SQIVND (reference sequence). CDR3 DNA sequence: TGTGCCAGTAGTATCGGCGCTAGCGGCACCTACGAGCAGTACTTC. Protein: CASSIGASGTYEQYF.

This clone is a singleton in its sample. This chain links TRBV7-9 with TRBJ2-7; 9 bases map to TRBD1. In germline, CDR1 is SEHNR, CDR2 FQNEAQ (reference sequence). With 0 bases clipped from V and 3 bases from J, the junction kept 9 bases outside the gene matches. The CDR3 totals 17 residues. The CDR3 region has the DNA TGTGCCAGCAGCTTAGCCAGGGACAGGGCCAACTTCTACGAGCAGTACTTC. As protein: CASSLARDRANFYEQYF.

A word on this clone: This specimen includes other DNA sequences encoding the same CDR3. The J gene is TRBJ2-1, the V gene TRBV7-9; 7 bases line up with TRBD1. Germline V gene sequence: CDR1 SEHNR, CDR2 FQNEAQ (reference sequence). The CDR3 runs to 16 residues. V lost 5 bases to trimming and J lost 3 bases; unmatched junction nucleotides: 10. In DNA, the CDR3 is TGTGCCAGCAGCCACCTAGGGGGCGGAGACTACAATGAGCAGTTCTTC. It yields the protein CASSHLGGGDYNEQFF.

J is TRBJ1-3 and V is TRBV7-2; D is uncertain. In germline, CDR1 is SGHTA, CDR2 FQGNSA. The length of the CDR3 is 13 residues. V was trimmed by 5 bases and J by 4 bases, leaving 9 bases between them. CDR3 protein: CASSPGGGNTIYF. For the CDR3, the DNA is TGTGCCAGCAGCCCCGGCGGGGGAAACACCATATATTTT. Full variable domain (rest looked up from reference TRBV7-2 and TRBJ1-3): GAGVSQSPSNKVTEKGKDVELRCDPISGHTALYWYRQSLGQGLEFLIYFQGNSAPDKSGLPSDRFSAERTGGSVSTLTIQRTQQEDSAVYLCASSPGGGNTIYFGEGSWLTVV.

V gene TRBV5-5 combines with J gene TRBJ1-5; no definite D call. The CDR3 length is 14 residues. V lost 2 bases and J lost 4, with 10 bases in between. Germline V gives CDR1 SGHKS, CDR2 YYEKEE (reference sequence). For the CDR3, the DNA is TGTGCCAGCAGCTTTGGAGCAATGAATCAGCCCCAGCATTTT. Amino acid sequence: CASSFGAMNQPQHF.

This clone was recorded a few times. This chain connects TRBV5-1 to TRBJ2-3; 7 bases are shared with TRBD2. V gave up 2 bases and J gave up 0 bases; unmatched junction bases: 3. This CDR3 has 15 residues. Looked up from germline, CDR1 is SGHRS and CDR2 is YFSETQ. In DNA form, the CDR3 reads TGCGCCAGCAGCTTATCCGGGGGGAGCACAGATACGCAGTATTTT. This translates into CASSLSGGSTDTQYF.

The sample holds a few counts of this clone. The chain employs TRBV30 and TRBJ1-6; 9 bases are shared with TRBD1. The CDR3 loop spans 13 amino acids. Per germline, CDR1 GTSNPN and CDR2 SVGIG (reference sequence). The J segment lost 7 bases and the V segment lost 3 bases, leaving 1 base of the junction unmatched. CDR3 coding DNA: TGTGCCTGGAGGGGGACAGGGAATTCACCCCTCCACTTT. Residues: CAWRGTGNSPLHF.

The chain recombines TRBV5-1 with TRBJ1-3; 9 bases align to TRBD1. The length of the CDR3 is 16 residues. Germline V gene lookup returns CDR1 SGHRS and CDR2 YFSETQ. Trimming cost V 0 bases and J 4 bases; bases outside gene matches: 5. CDR3 sequence: CASSLGGQGNGNTIYF. The CDR3 DNA is TGCGCCAGCAGCTTGGGGGGACAGGGAAACGGAAACACCATATATTTT.